This T cell receptor beta chain originates from a study of response to subunit inactivated influenza vaccine. Study findings and constraints: Authors suggested each seasonal influenza vaccination recruits few new T cells.

TCRdb called the RT-PCR reads again in MiXCR, with one record for every CDR3 protein. The table lists more than 200,000 distinct CDR3 sequences, roughly an eighth of them singletons. This CDR3 has 13 residues. Between the trimmed V and J ends, which lost 0 bases and 3 bases, there was a span of 5 bases. Per the germline V gene, CDR1 is DFQATT and CDR2 is SNEGSKA (reference sequence). This clonotype has only a few counts. Its antigen is not identified. The specimen was non-naive T cells sorted from PBMCs, collected roughly 2 weeks before vaccination. This chain links TRBV20-1 with TRBJ2-2; D remains unclear. The TCR originated in a man aged 45-65 years who received an inactivated influenza vaccine. The CDR3 sequence: CSARDPDTGELFF. DNA of the CDR3: TGCAGTGCTAGAGATCCAGACACCGGGGAGCTGTTTTTT.